The 27 T cell receptor beta chains reported below all come from one sample, sequenced in a study of T cell responses to AZD1222 COVID-19 vaccine. Repertoires were generated with immunoSEQ multiplex PCR, while TCRdb's copy carries only in-frame clones and drops some. The sample consists of 150,000 to 200,000 clones, 90% to 95% of them appearing once. The sample was peripheral blood, taken on day 0 of AZD1222 vaccination. The receptors were sampled from an adult in good health.

The chain recombines TRBV6-6 with TRBJ1-6, with 7 bases identical to TRBD1. This CDR3 region has 16 residues. Germline loops: CDR1 MNHNY, CDR2 SVGAGI (reference sequence). V lost 4 bases and J lost 7; bases outside the gene matches: 10. The chain's CDR3 is CASSFPPGQRNSPLHF. The CDR3 DNA reads as TGTGCCAGCAGTTTTCCACCGGGACAGAGGAATTCACCCCTCCACTTT.

The CDR3 here is CASSPTGRGSYEQYF. The DNA for the CDR3 is TGTGCCAGCAGTCCAACGGGGCGGGGCTCCTACGAGCAGTACTTC. V gene TRBV28 combines with J gene TRBJ2-7, with a possible D match to TRBD2 (6 bases). The CDR3 covers 15 residues. Germline V gene data show CDR1 as MDHEN and CDR2 as SYDVKM. Trimming removed 5 bases from V and 0 bases from J, with 14 bases in between.

V is TRBV5-1 and J is TRBJ1-2; no firm D call. The germline V gene has CDR1 SGHRS and CDR2 YFSETQ. Trimming left V 3 bases short and J 3 bases short, with 9 bases between. The CDR3 is made up of 13 amino acids. Here the CDR3 reads CASSSDTHYGYTF. The CDR3 nucleotides read TGCGCCAGCAGCTCCGACACTCACTATGGCTACACCTTC.

The rearrangement joins TRBV24-1 to TRBJ1-2; 9 bases match TRBD1. The CDR3 contains 15 residues. CDR1 KGHDR and CDR2 SFDVKD come from the germline V gene. V lost 4 bases and J lost 6; bases outside the gene matches: 8. The CDR3 reads CATSDWDRDIDGYTF. The CDR3 DNA follows: TGTGCCACCAGTGACTGGGACAGGGATATTGATGGCTACACCTTC.

CDR3 nucleotide sequence: TGCAGCGTTGAAGGCCCGGACAAGAACATGAACACTGAAGCTTTCTTT. Its protein is CSVEGPDKNMNTEAFF. V is TRBV29-1 and J is TRBJ1-1, with D tentatively TRBD1 (5 bases). Trimming took 1 base from V and 0 from J, leaving 15 bases between them. The CDR3 extends over 16 amino acids. Germline-derived CDR1 and CDR2 are SQVTM and ANQGSEA.

This clone was recorded once. This CDR3 is CASSPTRDRAVLSGNTIYF. The CDR3 DNA reads TGTGCCAGCAGCCCTACCCGGGACAGGGCAGTATTGTCTGGAAACACCATATATTTT. The rearrangement uses TRBV4-2 and TRBJ1-3; 9 positions match TRBD1. The trim removed 4 bases at V and 1 base at J, leaving 14 bases unmatched. This CDR3 is 19 amino acids long. Germline lookup yields CDR1 LGHNA and CDR2 YNFKEQ.

The J gene is TRBJ1-1, the V gene TRBV30; no firm D call. The CDR3 is 11 residues long. The germline CDR1 and CDR2 sequences are GTSNPN and SVGIG (reference sequence). V lost 7 bases and J 4 bases, leaving 10 bases between the germline ends. CDR3 region: CAYAEITEAFF. Here the CDR3 DNA reads TGTGCCTACGCAGAAATCACTGAAGCTTTCTTT.

V is TRBV2 and J is TRBJ1-2; 9 positions agree with TRBD1. The V gene's germline CDR1 is SNHLY and CDR2 FYNNEI. Trimming cost V 9 bases and J 4 bases; bases outside gene matches: 6. The length of the CDR3 is 13 residues. The CDR3 reads CARADRGTYGYTF. The CDR3 DNA reads as TGTGCCAGGGCGGACAGGGGAACCTATGGCTACACCTTC.

The rearrangement links TRBV10-3 to TRBJ1-5; D is possibly TRBD1 (5 bases). Germline V lookup: CDR1 ENHRY, CDR2 SYGVKD. The CDR3 sequence is 14 residues long. The V end lost 4 bases, the J end lost 6 bases, and 13 bases lay between the germline ends. CDR3 region: CAISVHGGTQPQHF. CDR3 nucleotide sequence: TGTGCCATCAGTGTTCATGGGGGGACTCAGCCCCAGCATTTT.

Remarks on this clone: The sample contains more than one DNA sequence encoding this CDR3. This chain joins TRBV30 and TRBJ2-1; TRBD2 aligns across 10 bases. CDR3 length equals 17 residues. The germline CDR1 and CDR2 sequences are GTSNPN and SVGIG (reference sequence). J gave up 0 bases and V 3 bases, and 8 bases lay outside the gene matches. The DNA of the CDR3 is TGTGCCTGGAGGCGACTAGCGGGTGGGAGCTCCTACAATGAGCAGTTCTTC. Translation: CAWRRLAGGSSYNEQFF.

The CDR3 coding sequence is TGTGCCAGTATAGCAGTTAGGGATGGCTACACCTTC. This encodes CASIAVRDGYTF. V usage is TRBV2 and J usage is TRBJ1-2; D remains unclear. Germline assignment: CDR1 SNHLY and CDR2 FYNNEI. Trimming shortened V by 9 bases and J by 6 bases, and 14 bases separated the two germline ends. This CDR3 comprises 12 residues.

This chain uses TRBV30 with TRBJ2-5; possibly TRBD2 for D (6 bases). The CDR3 has 16 amino acids. Germline CDR1 is GTSNPN and CDR2 is SVGIG (reference sequence). V lost 1 base and J lost 4, with 19 bases in between. CDR3 region: CAWSAEGGGPRETQYF. DNA for the CDR3: TGTGCCTGGAGTGCAGAGGGTGGAGGGCCACGAGAGACCCAGTACTTC.

CDR3 sequence: CASSYTSGRYNEQFF. The CDR3, as DNA: TGTGCCAGCAGCTATACTAGCGGGAGGTACAATGAGCAGTTCTTC. The V and J genes are TRBV11-2 and TRBJ2-1; 12 bases fit TRBD2. J was trimmed by 4 bases and V by 4 bases; bases with no gene match: 2. The CDR3 loop spans 15 amino acids. Germline V gene lookup returns CDR1 SGHAT and CDR2 FQNNGV.

CDR3 DNA: TGTGCCAGCAGTGACACCGTACGACAGGGGAGGACAGATACGCAGTATTTT. The encoded protein is CASSDTVRQGRTDTQYF. The chain joins TRBV2 to TRBJ2-3; 8 bases are a match to TRBD1. CDR1 and CDR2 (germline): SNHLY, FYNNEI. The CDR3 runs 17 residues. The V and J ends lost 3 bases and 3 bases, in that order; junction bases with no gene match: 11.

V gene TRBV28 combines with J gene TRBJ2-7, with 9 nucleotides matching TRBD1. Trimming cost V 5 bases and J 4 bases; bases outside gene matches: 3. The germline V gene encodes CDR1 MDHEN and CDR2 SYDVKM. The CDR3 sequence is 13 residues long. The CDR3 DNA sequence: TGTGCCAGCAGTAACAGGGGGCCTTACGAGCAGTACTTC. This translates into CASSNRGPYEQYF. The variable domain in full, with the rest retrieved from reference TRBV28 and TRBJ2-7, is DVKVTQSSRYLVKRTGEKVFLECVQDMDHENMFWYRQDPGLGLRLIYFSYDVKMKEKGDIPEGYSVSREKKERFSLILESASTNQTSMYLCASSNRGPYEQYFGPGTRLTVT.

The chain is built from TRBV29-1 and TRBJ1-5; TRBD1 is a possible D gene (5 bases). The ends were cut back, 6 bases at V and 7 bases at J, with 16 bases in the middle. Per germline, CDR1 SQVTM and CDR2 ANQGSEA. This CDR3 region has 13 residues. CDR3 loop: CSVADGGEQPQHF. Written as DNA, the CDR3 is TGCAGCGTCGCGGACGGGGGGGAACAGCCCCAGCATTTT.

The chain has TRBV5-4 and TRBJ2-3, with 10 bases aligning to TRBD2. V lost 2 bases and J lost 1; bases outside the gene matches: 7. CDR1 is SGHNT and CDR2 is YYREEE in the germline V gene (reference sequence). This CDR3 has 17 amino acids. The DNA of the CDR3 is TGTGCCAGCAGCTTAAGCCTAGCGGGAGTAGGCACAGATACGCAGTATTTT. Its translation: CASSLSLAGVGTDTQYF.

The chain employs TRBV28 and TRBJ2-1; D perhaps matches TRBD1 (6 bases). Trimming left V 8 bases short and J 4 bases short, with 18 bases between. The germline gives CDR1 MDHEN, CDR2 SYDVKM. The CDR3 is 15 residues long. The CDR3 loop is CASLRVPGVYNEQFF. The CDR3 DNA is TGTGCCAGCCTAAGGGTACCAGGGGTATACAATGAGCAGTTCTTC. Supplemented by reference TRBV28 and TRBJ2-1, the full variable domain reads DVKVTQSSRYLVKRTGEKVFLECVQDMDHENMFWYRQDPGLGLRLIYFSYDVKMKEKGDIPEGYSVSREKKERFSLILESASTNQTSMYLCASLRVPGVYNEQFFGPGTRLTVL.

V gene TRBV5-4 combines with J gene TRBJ2-5; D not certain. CDR3 length: 11 residues. V was shortened by 4 bases and J by 1 base, with 2 bases between the two germline ends. Germline assignment: CDR1 SGHNT and CDR2 YYREEE (reference sequence). The CDR3 nucleotides are TGTGCCAGCAGCCGCCAAGAGACCCAGTACTTC. Translation: CASSRQETQYF. The full variable domain, rest sourced from reference TRBV5-4 and TRBJ2-5, is ETGVTQSPTHLIKTRGQQVTLRCSSQSGHNTVSWYQQALGQGPQFIFQYYREEENGRGNFPPRFSGLQFPNYSSELNVNALELDDSALYLCASSRQETQYFGPGTRLLVL.

This clone occurred once. The V and J genes are TRBV6-2 or TRBV6-3 and TRBJ2-1, with 11 bases aligning to TRBD2. Unmatched junction bases numbered 18, after V lost 4 bases and J lost 10 bases. The CDR3 contains 18 residues. Germline assignment: CDR1 MNHEY and CDR2 SVGEGT. The CDR3 loop is CASSFSRRGTSGPGEQFF. The DNA for the CDR3 is TGTGCCAGCAGTTTCTCCAGACGAGGGACTAGCGGCCCCGGGGAGCAGTTCTTC.

This clone has more than one count but fewer than ten. The rearrangement joins TRBV7-9 to TRBJ1-2; D is undetermined. The V gene lost 1 base and the J gene lost 7 bases, with 7 bases spanning the gap. Germline CDR1 reads SEHNR; CDR2 reads FQNEAQ (reference sequence). The CDR3 runs to 12 residues. In nucleotides, the CDR3 is TGTGCCAGCAGCTTAGTGGGTGGTGGCTACACCTTC. This gives the protein CASSLVGGGYTF. The whole variable domain, filled in from reference TRBV7-9 and TRBJ1-2, reads DTGVSQNPRHKITKRGQNVTFRCDPISEHNRLYWYRQTLGQGPEFLTYFQNEAQLEKSRLLSDRFSAERPKGSFSTLEIQRTEQGDSAMYLCASSLVGGGYTFGSGTRLTVV.

The chain has TRBV5-1 and TRBJ2-7; D could derive from TRBD1 or TRBD2 (7 bases each). In germline, CDR1 is SGHRS, CDR2 YFSETQ. CDR3 length: 14 residues. V was cut by 4 bases and J by 2 bases, with 13 bases left in between. The CDR3, as DNA: TGCGCCAGCAGCCGGGGGGACAGCACCTACGAGCAGTACTTC. Translation gives CASSRGDSTYEQYF.

The CDR3 protein is CASSPPSLHEQFF. CDR3 in DNA: TGTGCCAGCAGCCCACCTAGCTTGCATGAGCAGTTCTTC. The genes are TRBV7-8 and TRBJ2-1; a possible D gene is TRBD2 (5 bases). Germline V gene data show CDR1 as SGHVS and CDR2 as FQNEAQ. Deletions cut 5 bases from V and 8 bases from J, with 13 bases between. The CDR3 consists of 13 residues.

This chain uses TRBV11-3 with TRBJ2-1; D is tentatively TRBD1 or TRBD2 (5 bases each). V was trimmed by 0 bases and J by 5 bases, leaving 11 bases between them. This CDR3 is built from 15 residues. Germline V gene sequence: CDR1 SGHNT, CDR2 YENEEA. The DNA of the CDR3 is TGTGCCAGCAGCTTAGATCCCGGGGCGGACAATGAGCAGTTCTTC. Its protein product is CASSLDPGADNEQFF.

The chain links TRBV29-1 to TRBJ1-5, with 9 bases aligning to TRBD1. The CDR3 totals 14 residues. V lost 6 bases to trimming and J lost 3 bases; unmatched junction nucleotides: 6. Germline CDR1 reads SQVTM; CDR2 reads ANQGSEA. This CDR3 is CSVMGQGFNQPQHF. The CDR3 bases are TGCAGCGTCATGGGACAGGGTTTCAATCAGCCCCAGCATTTT.

V is TRBV4-1 and J is TRBJ1-2; no clear D. The CDR3 covers 16 residues. Trimming took 1 base from V and 0 from J, leaving 12 bases between them. Germline V gene sequence: CDR1 MGHRA, CDR2 YSYEKL. As DNA, the CDR3 is TGCGCCAGCAGCCAAGGATTAACAGACTCTAACTATGGCTACACCTTC. This codes for CASSQGLTDSNYGYTF.

The rearrangement uses TRBV7-9 and TRBJ1-2; 10 bases match TRBD1. From germline, CDR1 is SEHNR and CDR2 FQNEAQ (reference sequence). Trimming at V came to 4 bases and at J to 6 bases, leaving 17 bases not matched to a gene. The CDR3 is 18 residues long. The CDR3 sequence is CASSSTLLRQGAHNGYTF. The CDR3, as DNA: TGTGCCAGCAGCTCAACCCTTCTTAGACAGGGGGCGCATAATGGCTACACCTTC.